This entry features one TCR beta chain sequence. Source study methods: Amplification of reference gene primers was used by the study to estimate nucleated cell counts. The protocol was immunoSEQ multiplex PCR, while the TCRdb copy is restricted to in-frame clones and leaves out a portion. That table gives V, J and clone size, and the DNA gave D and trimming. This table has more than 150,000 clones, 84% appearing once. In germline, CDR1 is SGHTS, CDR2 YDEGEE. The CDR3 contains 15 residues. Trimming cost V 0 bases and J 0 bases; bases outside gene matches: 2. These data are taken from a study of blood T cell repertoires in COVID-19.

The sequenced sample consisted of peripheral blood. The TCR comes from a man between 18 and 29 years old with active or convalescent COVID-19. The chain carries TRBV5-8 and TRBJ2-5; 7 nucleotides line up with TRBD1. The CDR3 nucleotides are TGTGCCAGCAGCTTGGGGACAGGAAACCAAGAGACCCAGTACTTC. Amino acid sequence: CASSLGTGNQETQYF.